This TCR beta chain was documented in a study of T cell responses to AZD1222 COVID-19 vaccine (dated by TCRdb to the early 2020s). A note on the overall study: A total of 230 to 250 trial participants underwent TCR sequencing, of whom 200 to 220 had received two doses of AZD1222 and around 26 had received two doses of the MenACWY control vaccine. Trial participants were enrolled into age subgroups of 18-55, 56-69 and 70-plus years, which contained 148, 28 and 57 TCR-sequenced participants, respectively. Overall study outcomes, separate from this receptor: In the small 56-69-year group, the increase in depth fell short of significance, most likely because of low power. CD4 TCRs associated with the vaccine covered the entire spike protein, and the dominant responses were in regions 160-218 and 743-854. Epitopes outside the regions mutated in the B.1.351 and B.1.1.7 variants were reportedly recognized by nearly half of the unique spike-specific TCRs. Because no samples from the day 14 peak response were available, repertoires could be characterized only after the peak T cell response. Conclusions about previously exposed vaccinees are limited because only a handful of AZD1222 recipients were SARS-CoV-2 seropositive at baseline. After two AZD1222 doses, both the breadth and the depth of spike-specific TCRs were significantly higher than at day 0 and than in MenACWY recipients. Participants were mostly white British and included more females than males, and it was suggested by the authors that clonal diversity may have been underestimated.

On this clone itself: Its antigen remains unidentified. Base-call qualities are not available, and no considerably larger clone is one nucleotide away.

Reading from cysteine to phenylalanine, the CDR3 counts 14 amino acids. The CDR3 DNA has 42 bases and is translated from base 1. A distance of 18 bases separates the germline ends of V and J, which lose 8 bases and 5 bases respectively. Taken from the germline V gene, the CDR1 and CDR2 loops are KGHSH and LQKENI. The time point label, read with the paper, signifies: about 28 days (+/-7) after the second vaccine dose. Interpreted using the paper, the treatment or condition label stands for: meningococcal conjugate vaccine given as trial control. Vaccinee samples were obtained from the UK trials COV001 and COV002, which included a single-blind randomized controlled phase 2/3 trial of AZD1222 (ChAdOx1 nCoV-19) in healthy adults. Trial participant PBMC samples were collected at day 0 and day 28 after the second dose for TCRbeta chain sequencing. The CDR3 regions of human TCRbeta chains were subjected to immunosequencing. In the authors' own workflow: Repertoire TCRs were matched against a reference library of SARS-CoV-2-specific TCRs generated with the MIRA antigen-specificity platform. Breadth meant the fraction of unique TCRs that were SARS-CoV-2-associated, whereas depth meant the fraction of total T cells that were SARS-CoV-2-associated. Using the MIRA data, each spike-specific TCR was mapped to the spike region that the TCR reacts to and placed in a CD4 or CD8 class. Log10-transformed breadth and depth values were compared by one-way ANOVA with Sidak's multiple comparisons tests. The table was pulled from immuneACCESS by TCRdb, which kept in-frame rearrangements only. Such tables lose some clones; where checked, under half of the loss comes from unresolved V genes, and the rest has no known cause. D and trimming come from the DNA, and the V and J calls and clone size come from that table. The sample yields over 200,000 clones; 94% were counted once. The ten largest account for approximately 1.5% of the sample.

The source is an adult who received the MenACWY meningococcal vaccine as a control. Sequencing was performed on peripheral blood, taken 28 days after the second dose of the MenACWY control vaccine. The sequence is built from TRBV18 and TRBJ2-5, with an unclear D gene assignment. The CDR3 region: CASPVGSGRETQYF. DNA sequence: TGTGCCAGCCCTGTGGGGTCCGGGCGGGAGACCCAGTACTTC.